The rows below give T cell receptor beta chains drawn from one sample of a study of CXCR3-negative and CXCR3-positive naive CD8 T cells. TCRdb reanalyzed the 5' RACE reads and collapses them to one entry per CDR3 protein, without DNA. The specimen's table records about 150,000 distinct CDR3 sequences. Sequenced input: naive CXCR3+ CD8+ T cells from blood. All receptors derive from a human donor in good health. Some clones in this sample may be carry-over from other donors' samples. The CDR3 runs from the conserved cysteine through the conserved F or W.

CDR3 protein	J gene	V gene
CASSQDRRGTGFYGYTF	TRBJ1-2	TRBV3-1
CASSLLLGNPYNEQFF	TRBJ2-1	TRBV7-8
CATSDSLAGASGELFF	TRBJ2-2	TRBV24-1
CASSWGPGGPTKNIQYF	TRBJ2-4	TRBV7-9
CSVDLGEGYEQYF	TRBJ2-7	TRBV29-1
CASRPGQGVAEAFF	TRBJ1-1	TRBV27
CASSYSPSSSYEQYF	TRBJ2-7	TRBV6-6
CSAEGTVNTGELFF	TRBJ2-2	TRBV29-1
CASRSGSNLETQYF	TRBJ2-5	TRBV6-6
CSARNLQRVTYNEQLF	TRBJ2-1	TRBV20-1
CASSATTSGSWIGELFF	TRBJ2-2	TRBV6-5
CATSPDPGLAGPYEQYF	TRBJ2-7	TRBV24-1
CASSTGAPLGEQYF	TRBJ2-7	TRBV28
CASSQGSMISSGANVLTF	TRBJ2-6	TRBV5-1
CASSSTRLVGSQETQYF	TRBJ2-5	TRBV7-9
CASSADRGRNEQYF	TRBJ2-7	TRBV2
CSVLPPDSPMNTGELFF	TRBJ2-2	TRBV29-1
CASSKRGYNQPQHF	TRBJ1-5	TRBV27
CAITSDGKDYNEQFF	TRBJ2-1	TRBV12-3/TRBV12-4
CATPASGHEQFF	TRBJ2-1	TRBV11-2
CASSSFSGLNTGELFF	TRBJ2-2	TRBV5-5
CATTSGVYTEAFF	TRBJ1-1	TRBV28
CASSQGKGNEQFF	TRBJ2-1	TRBV14
CASSSGLVAVDTQYF	TRBJ2-3	TRBV12-3/TRBV12-4
CASSSLVTPNTGELFF	TRBJ2-2	TRBV28
CASSLRDIGSGANVLTF	TRBJ2-6	TRBV12-3/TRBV12-4
CASSFWTRSEETQYF	TRBJ2-5	TRBV11-2
CASSFGRGTYNEQFF	TRBJ2-1	TRBV7-9
CSVEWRDIQETQYF	TRBJ2-5	TRBV29-1
CASTRRASGPGSTDTQYF	TRBJ2-3	TRBV27
CASSLWGSDEQYF	TRBJ2-7	TRBV7-8
CASSLEGQPQPQHF	TRBJ1-5	TRBV5-1
CATPTRVRGKGVIGEQFF	TRBJ2-1	TRBV12-2
CATLGGSASYEQYF	TRBJ2-7	TRBV10-3
CASSVPRGVTGELFF	TRBJ2-2	TRBV2
CASSPGRNYGYTF	TRBJ1-2	TRBV4-3
CSAIPTTVSTDTQYF	TRBJ2-3	TRBV20-1
CASSQGTSGGAGEQFF	TRBJ2-1	TRBV4-1
CSVDFGTVNTGELFF	TRBJ2-2	TRBV29-1
CASSLPGRSEAFF	TRBJ1-1	TRBV4-1
CASSLMGGGANEQFF	TRBJ2-1	TRBV12-3/TRBV12-4
CSAEYIPGQGATEAFF	TRBJ1-1	TRBV20-1
CASSPGLASYEQYF	TRBJ2-7	TRBV7-9
CASSYSPGLAGGSNTGELFF	TRBJ2-2	TRBV7-6
CASSSWTTSDTQYF	TRBJ2-3	TRBV7-2
CSVVLGYEQYF	TRBJ2-7	TRBV29-1
CASSQDGLAGEGKFF	TRBJ2-1	TRBV3-1
CSVVMGEGTQYF	TRBJ2-3	TRBV29-1
CASSPQRGEALYEQYF	TRBJ2-7	TRBV3-1
CASSQATGSGELFF	TRBJ2-2	TRBV4-3
CSDSGGSYNEQFF	TRBJ2-1	TRBV20-1
CASSQGPRNTEAFF	TRBJ1-1	TRBV3-1
CSAVPTGAPYGYTF	TRBJ1-2	TRBV29-1
CASSQDVGGGNIQYF	TRBJ2-4	TRBV4-1